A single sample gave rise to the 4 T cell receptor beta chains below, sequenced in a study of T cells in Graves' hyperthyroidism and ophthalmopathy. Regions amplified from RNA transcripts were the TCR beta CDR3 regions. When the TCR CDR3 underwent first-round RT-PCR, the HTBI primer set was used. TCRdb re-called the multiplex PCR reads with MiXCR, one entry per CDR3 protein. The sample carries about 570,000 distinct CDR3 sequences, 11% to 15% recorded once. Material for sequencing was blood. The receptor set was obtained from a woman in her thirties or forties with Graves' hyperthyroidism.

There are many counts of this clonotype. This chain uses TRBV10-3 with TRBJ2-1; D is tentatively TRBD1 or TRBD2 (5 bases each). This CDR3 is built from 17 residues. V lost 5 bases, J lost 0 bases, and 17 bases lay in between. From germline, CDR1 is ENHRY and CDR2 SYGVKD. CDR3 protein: CAISPSTGAGSYNEQFF. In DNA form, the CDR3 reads TGTGCCATCAGTCCTTCTACCGGGGCAGGCTCCTACAATGAGCAGTTCTTC.

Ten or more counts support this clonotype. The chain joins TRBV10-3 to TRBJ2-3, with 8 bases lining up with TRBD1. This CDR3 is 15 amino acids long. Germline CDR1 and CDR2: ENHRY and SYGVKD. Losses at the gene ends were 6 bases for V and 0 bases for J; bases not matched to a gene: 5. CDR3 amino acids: CAIRTDRESTDTQYF. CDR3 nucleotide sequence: TGTGCCATCAGGACGGACAGGGAAAGCACAGATACGCAGTATTTT.

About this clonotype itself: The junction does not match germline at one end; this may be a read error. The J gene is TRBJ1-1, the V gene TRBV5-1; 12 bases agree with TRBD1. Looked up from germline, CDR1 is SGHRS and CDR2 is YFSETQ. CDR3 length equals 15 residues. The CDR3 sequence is CASSLWDRGLTEAFF. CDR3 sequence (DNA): TGTGCCAGCAGCTTGTGGGACAGGGGGCTTACTGAAGCTTTCTTT.

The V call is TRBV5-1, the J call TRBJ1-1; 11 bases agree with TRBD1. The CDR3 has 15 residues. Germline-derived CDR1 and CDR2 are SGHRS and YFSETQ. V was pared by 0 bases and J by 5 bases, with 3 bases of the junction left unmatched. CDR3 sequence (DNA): TGCGCCAGCAGCTTGGGTGGGACAGGGGGAACTGAAGCTTTCTTT. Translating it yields CASSLGGTGGTEAFF.